This T cell receptor (beta chain) was sequenced for a study of cytomegalovirus exposure and HLA in healthy donors. Notes on the study in general: Associated with cytomegalovirus, according to the listing, were 164 TCR beta chains. High specificity and sensitivity for cytomegalovirus status were reported for the classifier.

As to this clone: Antigen unknown.

60 Vbeta and 13 Jbeta primers were used in PCR. Assay used: immunoSEQ multiplex PCR; TCRdb lists only in-frame clones, some missing. The data show about 110,000 clones, around four fifths seen once. V was clipped by 5 bases and J by 0 bases, with 13 bases between them. CDR3 length: 16 amino acids. The germline V gene has CDR1 LNHDA and CDR2 SQIVND (reference sequence). The chain employs TRBV19 and TRBJ1-4, with D tentatively TRBD1 (6 bases). The TCR comes from a woman aged 45-65 years in good health and CMV-seropositive. Sequencing was carried out using PBMCs. The CDR3 nucleotides read TGTGCCAGTAGTCCTGCTAGGGGGACAACTAATGAAAAACTGTTTTTT. Its translation is CASSPARGTTNEKLFF.